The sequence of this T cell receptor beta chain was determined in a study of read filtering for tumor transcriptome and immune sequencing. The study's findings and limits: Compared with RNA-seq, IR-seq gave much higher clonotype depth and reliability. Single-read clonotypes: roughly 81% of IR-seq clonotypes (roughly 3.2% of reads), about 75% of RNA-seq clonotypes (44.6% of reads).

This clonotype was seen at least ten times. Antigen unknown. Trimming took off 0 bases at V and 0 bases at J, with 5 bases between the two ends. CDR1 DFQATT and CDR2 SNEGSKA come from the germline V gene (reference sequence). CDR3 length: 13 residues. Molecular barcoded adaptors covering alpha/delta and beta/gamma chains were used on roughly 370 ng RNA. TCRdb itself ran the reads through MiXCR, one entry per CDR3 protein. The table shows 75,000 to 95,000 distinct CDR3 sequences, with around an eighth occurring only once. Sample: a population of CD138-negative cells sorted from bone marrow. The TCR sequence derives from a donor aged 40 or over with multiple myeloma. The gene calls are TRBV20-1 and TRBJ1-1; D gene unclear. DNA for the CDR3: TGCAGTGCTAGAGACATTATGAACACTGAAGCTTTCTTT. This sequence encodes CSARDIMNTEAFF.